A single TCR beta chain is shown here with its context. One end of the junction fails to match germline, which may point to a read error. The sample comes from a study of PD-L1 blockade in urothelial cancer. Time point reported: pretreatment peripheral blood. Produced via immunoSEQ multiplex PCR; TCRdb's table is partial and in-frame only. There are about 93,000 clones in the sample; around 87% occur only once, and under 2% lies in the top ten. The CDR3 contains 13 residues. The germline V gene has CDR1 SGHVS and CDR2 FNYEAQ. This receptor was taken from a man aged 55 to 70 with urothelial cancer. V usage is TRBV7-6 and J usage is TRBJ2-3; 10 positions match TRBD1. The material was PBMCs, obtained around atezolizumab (anti-PD-L1) treatment. CDR3 bases: TGTGCCAGCAGGTCAACCGGGACAGGGGCCTACAATTTT. Translated: CASRSTGTGAYNF.